Listed here are 28 T cell receptor beta chains from one sample, sequenced in a study of T cells in Graves' hyperthyroidism and ophthalmopathy. TCR beta CDR3 sequences were amplified from RNA transcripts. Carried out on the TCR CDR3, a first-round RT-PCR used the HTBI primer set. TCRdb re-derived calls from the multiplex PCR reads in MiXCR, one entry per CDR3 protein. The profile shows around 400,000 distinct CDR3 sequences, about 12% of them singletons. Source material: blood. The source is a woman between 18 and 29 years old with Graves' hyperthyroidism.

This rearrangement joins TRBV2 to TRBJ1-4, with 11 positions matching TRBD1. The CDR3 extends over 13 amino acids. Germline CDR1 reads SNHLY; CDR2 reads FYNNEI. J lost 12 bases, V lost 7 bases, and 7 bases had no gene match. The CDR3 here is CASKWDRGMELFF. The CDR3 DNA sequence: TGTGCCAGCAAATGGGACAGGGGGATGGAACTGTTTTTT.

This clonotype has at least ten counts. The V call is TRBV28, the J call TRBJ2-2; unclear D gene. V lost 3 bases, J lost 1 base, and 3 bases lay in between. CDR3 size: 13 residues. The V gene's germline CDR1 is MDHEN and CDR2 SYDVKM. CDR3 amino acids: CASSFVNTGELFF. The DNA of the CDR3 is TGTGCCAGCAGTTTTGTGAACACCGGGGAGCTGTTTTTT.

This clonotype was observed at least ten times. The chain links TRBV7-2 to TRBJ2-2; 7 nucleotides line up with TRBD1. Germline V gene data show CDR1 as SGHTA and CDR2 as FQGNSA. Trimming cost V 6 bases and J 1 base; bases outside gene matches: 11. The CDR3 is made up of 17 amino acids. The DNA for the CDR3 is TGTGCCAGCAGACGAATAACCGGGACAGTGAACACCGGGGAGCTGTTTTTT. This sequence encodes CASRRITGTVNTGELFF.

This clonotype showed up many times. The chain links TRBV3-2 to TRBJ1-5; TRBD1 is the table's D call, not checked against the DNA. TRBV3-2 is recorded as a pseudogene. The CDR3 sequence is 15 residues long. The CDR3 sequence: CASSPHRGTNQPQHF. The CDR3, as DNA: TGTGCCAGCAGCCCCCACAGGGGTACTAATCAGCCCCAGCATTTT.

The table lists this clonotype with many counts. The chain employs TRBV30 and TRBJ2-3; D not certain. V lost 3 bases and J 2 bases, leaving 6 bases between the germline ends. This CDR3 contains 12 residues. Germline CDR1 GTSNPN, CDR2 SVGIG (reference sequence). Here the CDR3 DNA reads TGTGCCTGGAGCTACCTCACAGATACGCAGTATTTT. Protein: CAWSYLTDTQYF.

This clonotype was seen at least ten times. This chain uses TRBV28 with TRBJ1-2, with D tentatively TRBD1 (6 bases). Trimming took 3 bases from V and 7 from J, leaving 18 bases between them. CDR3 length: 15 amino acids. Germline-derived CDR1 and CDR2 are MDHEN and SYDVKM. The DNA of the CDR3 is TGTGCCAGCAGTTTCCAAGACAGGCTTTCCGTTGGCTACACCTTC. It translates to CASSFQDRLSVGYTF.

The table lists this clonotype with many counts. This sequence joins TRBV3-1 and TRBJ1-1; D unresolved. V was cut by 0 bases and J by 3 bases, with 5 bases left in between. Looked up from germline, CDR1 is LGHDT and CDR2 is YNNKEL (reference sequence). The CDR3 is 13 residues long. In DNA, the CDR3 is TGTGCCAGCAGCCAAGATTCCGACACTGAAGCTTTCTTT. It specifies CASSQDSDTEAFF. The full variable domain, completed using reference TRBV3-1 and TRBJ1-1, is DTAVSQTPKYLVTQMGNDKSIKCEQNLGHDTMYWYKQDSKKFLKIMFSYNNKELIINETVPNRFSPKSPDKAHLNLHINSLELGDSAVYFCASSQDSDTEAFFGQGTRLTVV.

This clonotype was recorded at least ten times. The rearrangement uses TRBV6-1 and TRBJ2-7; D perhaps matches TRBD2 (5 bases). Germline V CDR1 and CDR2: MNHNS, SASEGT. The V and J ends lost 6 bases and 5 bases respectively, with 17 bases between them. The CDR3 spans 14 residues. The CDR3 is CASSSWVLGDEQYF. The CDR3 nucleotides are TGTGCCAGCAGCTCGTGGGTCCTCGGGGACGAGCAGTACTTC.

The sample holds many counts of this clonotype. The genes are TRBV3-1 and TRBJ1-1, with D hard to call. The CDR3 extends over 14 amino acids. V was clipped by 2 bases and J by 1 base, with 8 bases between them. Germline CDR1 LGHDT, CDR2 YNNKEL (reference sequence). CDR3 in amino acids: CASSQTLGNTEAFF. The DNA of the CDR3 is TGTGCCAGCAGCCAAACGTTAGGGAACACTGAAGCTTTCTTT.

This clonotype was seen repeatedly, ten times or more. V gene TRBV20-1 combines with J gene TRBJ1-3; no clear D gene. CDR3 length: 16 residues. Germline CDR1 reads DFQATT; CDR2 reads SNEGSKA (reference sequence). Trimming removed 0 bases from V and 0 bases from J, with 12 bases in between. Here the CDR3 reads CSARDQMINSGNTIYF. CDR3 DNA sequence: TGCAGTGCTAGAGATCAGATGATTAACTCTGGAAACACCATATATTTT.

The genes are TRBV19 and TRBJ2-7; 8 bases match TRBD2. J gave up 0 bases and V 2 bases, and 6 bases lay outside the gene matches. The length of the CDR3 is 16 residues. CDR1 is LNHDA, CDR2 SQIVND, per germline (reference sequence). The CDR3 loop is CASSIKVSGTSYEQYF. CDR3 bases: TGTGCCAGTAGTATAAAGGTTAGCGGGACCTCCTACGAGCAGTACTTC.

This clonotype showed up just a few times. A much more abundant neighbour one base away suggests this may be a read error. This sequence joins TRBV28 and TRBJ1-2; TRBD1 might be the D (6 bases). V lost 2 bases and J lost 2, with 12 bases in between. In germline, CDR1 is MDHEN, CDR2 SYDVKM. The CDR3 consists of 15 residues. The CDR3, as DNA: TGTGCCAGCAGTTTAAGGGGGAAGGGAAACTATGGCTACACCTTC. Its protein product is CASSLRGKGNYGYTF.

In this sample, this clonotype turned up many times. The chain is built from TRBV2 and TRBJ1-1; a weak D match, TRBD1 (5 bases). Germline loops: CDR1 SNHLY, CDR2 FYNNEI. The CDR3 consists of 14 residues. The V end lost 7 bases, the J end lost 1 base, and 13 bases lay between the germline ends. In nucleotides, the CDR3 is TGTGCCAGCATGAGGGACGGAGCGAACACTGAAGCTTTCTTT. Translated, it gives CASMRDGANTEAFF.

This clonotype appeared a few times. As DNA, the CDR3 is TGTGCCAGCAGCTCACCCGCTAGCACAGATACGCAGTATTTT. It encodes CASSSPASTDTQYF. The chain joins TRBV5-6 to TRBJ2-3, with D hard to call. Germline V gives CDR1 SGHDT, CDR2 YYEEEE. Trimming took off 3 bases at V and 0 bases at J, with 8 bases between the two ends. The CDR3 has 14 amino acids.

The chain links TRBV10-3 to TRBJ2-3; 7 bases are shared with TRBD2. Germline V CDR1 and CDR2: ENHRY, SYGVKD. There are 16 residues in the CDR3. V trimming: 7 bases; J trimming: 4 bases; junction bases outside the gene matches: 14. This chain's CDR3 is CAIKPWGGGRADTQYF. As DNA, the CDR3 is TGTGCCATCAAGCCGTGGGGGGGAGGTCGCGCAGATACGCAGTATTTT.

This clonotype occurred many times. The V call is TRBV7-8, the J call TRBJ2-7, with D unclear. This CDR3 contains 12 residues. V lost 1 base to trimming and J lost 6 bases, with 7 bases between them. Germline CDR1 reads SGHVS; CDR2 reads FQNEAQ. The CDR3 loop is CASSLDWFEQYF. The CDR3 DNA sequence: TGTGCCAGCAGCTTAGATTGGTTCGAGCAGTACTTC.

This clonotype was picked up many times. This chain uses TRBV6-2 or TRBV6-3 with TRBJ2-7, with TRBD2 matching 10 bases. The CDR3 runs 16 residues. V was clipped by 0 bases and J by 7 bases; unmatched bases: 9. Germline V CDR1 and CDR2: MNHEY, SVGEGT. CDR3 DNA sequence: TGTGCCAGCAGTTACTCGCTAGCGGGAGCCTCTCTGGAGCAGTACTTC. The encoded protein is CASSYSLAGASLEQYF.

This clonotype was recorded many times. The gene calls are TRBV28 and TRBJ2-7; TRBD1 might be the D (5 bases). Trimming shortened V by 2 bases and J by 3 bases, and 11 bases separated the two germline ends. Germline CDR1 is MDHEN and CDR2 is SYDVKM. The CDR3 has 14 amino acids. The CDR3 coding sequence is TGTGCCAGCAGTTTAGGGGCCGAAGGCTACGAGCAGTACTTC. Translating it yields CASSLGAEGYEQYF.

The rearrangement joins TRBV27 to TRBJ1-6; the D gene is possibly TRBD1 (6 bases). Trimming left V 4 bases short and J 6 bases short, with 13 bases between. Germline V gives CDR1 MNHEY, CDR2 SMNVEV (reference sequence). This CDR3 spans 15 amino acids. The CDR3 loop is CASSSQGPLNSPLHF. DNA of the CDR3: TGTGCCAGCAGTTCACAGGGTCCCCTTAATTCACCCCTCCACTTT.

This clonotype was counted ten times or more. The J gene is TRBJ2-1, the V gene TRBV10-3; 10 bases fit TRBD2. CDR1 and CDR2 from the germline V gene are ENHRY and SYGVKD. The V gene end was trimmed by 7 bases and the J gene end by 9 bases; junction bases not matched to a gene: 24. CDR3 length equals 19 residues. The chain's CDR3 is CAIIPDSLAGVVPVGEQFF. DNA for the CDR3: TGTGCCATCATCCCGGATTCCCTAGCGGGAGTCGTCCCCGTGGGTGAGCAGTTCTTC.

There are many counts of this clonotype. The V call is TRBV27, the J call TRBJ1-5, with unresolved D. The germline CDR1 and CDR2 sequences are MNHEY and SMNVEV (reference sequence). Trimming shortened V by 2 bases and J by 7 bases, and 12 bases separated the two germline ends. This CDR3 has 14 residues. CDR3 coding DNA: TGTGCCAGCAGTTTAATTGGGGAGGACCAGCCCCAGCATTTT. It specifies CASSLIGEDQPQHF.

This clonotype was recorded at least ten times. J is TRBJ2-1 and V is TRBV7-3; TRBD2 aligns across 8 bases. Germline CDR1 SGHTA, CDR2 FQGTGA. CDR3 size: 15 residues. V was pared by 3 bases and J by 0 bases, with 1 base of the junction left unmatched. The CDR3 nucleotides read TGTGCCAGCAGCTTGGGGACTAGCTCCTACAATGAGCAGTTCTTC. It translates to CASSLGTSSYNEQFF.

This clonotype occurred many times. The gene calls are TRBV6-1 and TRBJ2-7, with 7 bases fitting TRBD1. The junction had 4 bases not matched to a gene; V was cut back by 5 bases and J by 0 bases. CDR3 size: 14 residues. Germline CDR1 reads MNHNS; CDR2 reads SASEGT. CDR3 region: CASSPGQSSYEQYF. CDR3 sequence (DNA): TGTGCCAGCAGTCCGGGACAGAGCTCCTACGAGCAGTACTTC.

This clonotype showed up many times. The rearrangement joins TRBV10-3 to TRBJ2-3; 11 nucleotides align to TRBD2. CDR3 length equals 16 residues. Germline V gene lookup returns CDR1 ENHRY and CDR2 SYGVKD. Trimming removed 5 bases from V and 0 bases from J; junction bases left unmatched: 4. The CDR3 here is CAISNTSGSSTDTQYF. CDR3 sequence (DNA): TGTGCCATCAGTAACACTAGCGGGAGTAGCACAGATACGCAGTATTTT.

This chain uses TRBV7-9 with TRBJ1-6, with TRBD1 matching 10 bases. Germline V gene sequence: CDR1 SEHNR, CDR2 FQNEAQ (reference sequence). The CDR3 has 15 residues. J lost 7 bases, V lost 4 bases, and 4 bases had no gene match. CDR3 DNA sequence: TGTGCCAGCAGCTCGGGACAGGGGAGGAATTCACCCCTCCACTTT. The encoded protein is CASSSGQGRNSPLHF. Supplemented by reference TRBV7-9 and TRBJ1-6, the full variable domain reads DTGVSQNPRHKITKRGQNVTFRCDPISEHNRLYWYRQTLGQGPEFLTYFQNEAQLEKSRLLSDRFSAERPKGSFSTLEIQRTEQGDSAMYLCASSSGQGRNSPLHFGNGTRLTVT.

In the case of this clonotype: This may arise from a read error, as a much more abundant clone is one base away. CDR3 nucleotide sequence: TGCGCCAGCAGCCGACTAGCTTGGTCCTACAATGAGCAGTACTTC. This sequence encodes CASSRLAWSYNEQYF. The J gene is TRBJ2-1, the V gene TRBV4-1, with 7 positions matching TRBD2. The J call may not be correct, given that the DNA end is closer to TRBJ2-7. The length of the CDR3 is 15 residues. Germline CDR1 MGHRA, CDR2 YSYEKL.

This clonotype was observed many times. The rearrangement links TRBV30 to TRBJ2-3, with no clear D. Trimming took off 5 bases at V and 4 bases at J, with 10 bases between the two ends. The CDR3 sequence is 12 residues long. The germline V gene encodes CDR1 GTSNPN and CDR2 SVGIG (reference sequence). In DNA, the CDR3 is TGTGCCTGGGCCTGGAGCGCAGATACGCAGTATTTT. Translation: CAWAWSADTQYF.

This clonotype was found many times. This chain uses TRBV7-8 with TRBJ2-5; tentatively, D is TRBD2 (6 bases). There are 16 residues in the CDR3. V lost 5 bases, J lost 3 bases, and 19 bases lay in between. Germline V gene sequence: CDR1 SGHVS, CDR2 FQNEAQ. CDR3 in amino acids: CASSRGVSPVKETQYF. In DNA, the CDR3 is TGTGCCAGCAGCCGCGGGGTCAGTCCGGTTAAAGAGACCCAGTACTTC.